This is a list of T cell receptor beta chains from one sample in a study of vaccination and CD4 T cells after COVID-19. No cognate antigen is known for these TCRs. TCRdb recomputed calls from the PCR reads with MiXCR, one row per CDR3 protein. The table records some 11,000 distinct CDR3 sequences, roughly 32% of them present only once. The sequenced material came from CD4+ T cells from blood, cultured in vitro. Source of these receptors: a human donor in good health. Both conserved end residues are part of each CDR3. Each record gives: D gene, clone size, J gene, V gene, CDR3 DNA, CDR3 protein. A D gene is named only where the DNA matches it firmly. Some rows have no size entry. The others give once, few or many, or a class for an expanded clone.

D: .
size: .
J: TRBJ2-3
V: TRBV7-2
DNA: TGTGCCAGCAGCTTAGTCACCCCGGGCTACACAGATACGCAGTATTTT
CDR3: CASSLVTPGYTDTQYF

D: TRBD2
size: .
J: TRBJ2-4
V: TRBV28
DNA: TGTGCCAGCAGTTCGACCGGGAGGGTGAACATTCAGTACTTC
CDR3: CASSSTGRVNIQYF

D: .
size: .
J: TRBJ2-4
V: TRBV7-2
DNA: TGTGCCAGCAGCTTAGTCACCCCTCTTCAGTACTTC
CDR3: CASSLVTPLQYF

D: .
size: .
J: TRBJ2-7
V: TRBV19
DNA: TGTGCCAGTAGTACCTCAACAGGGAACAAGCAGTACTTC
CDR3: CASSTSTGNKQYF

D: TRBD1
size: few
J: TRBJ1-2
V: TRBV5-5
DNA: TGTGCCAGCAGCTTAACAACCGGGACAGGGGTTACCTATGGCTACACCTTC
CDR3: CASSLTTGTGVTYGYTF

D: .
size: few
J: TRBJ1-1
V: TRBV18
DNA: TGTGCCAGCTCGCACTCGAGGGAAGGTACTGAAGCTTTCTTT
CDR3: CASSHSREGTEAFF

D: .
size: .
J: TRBJ1-1
V: TRBV5-6
DNA: TGTGCCAGCAGCCCCTGGGGAACTGAAGCTTTCTTT
CDR3: CASSPWGTEAFF

D: .
size: .
J: TRBJ2-5
V: TRBV27
DNA: TGTGCCAGCAGTTTTGCCAGAGACAGCCAAGAGACCCAGTACTTC
CDR3: CASSFARDSQETQYF

D: TRBD1
size: few
J: TRBJ2-6
V: TRBV10-3
DNA: TGTGCCATCAGGACCACAGGGGCTGGGGCCAACGTCCTGACTTTC
CDR3: CAIRTTGAGANVLTF

D: .
size: few
J: TRBJ1-1
V: TRBV4-3
DNA: TGCGCCAGCAGCCCCGGGGGGTACGGGGATACTGAAGCTTTCTTT
CDR3: CASSPGGYGDTEAFF

D: .
size: .
J: TRBJ1-4
V: TRBV6-5
DNA: TGTGCCAGCAGTTACTCGACTGGGGCAACTAATGAAAAACTGTTTTTT
CDR3: CASSYSTGATNEKLFF

D: .
size: few
J: TRBJ2-5
V: TRBV19
DNA: TGTGCCAGTAAATTCCGCCATTTTACAGGGAACCAAGAGACCCAGTACTTC
CDR3: CASKFRHFTGNQETQYF

D: .
size: .
J: TRBJ2-1
V: TRBV19
DNA: TGTGCCAGTGGGGGAGGACTATCCCACAATGAGCAGTTCTTC
CDR3: CASGGGLSHNEQFF

D: .
size: few
J: TRBJ1-1
V: TRBV11-1
DNA: TGTGCCAGCAGCTTATGGTCAGACTACACTGAAGCTTTCTTT
CDR3: CASSLWSDYTEAFF

D: .
size: .
J: TRBJ2-1
V: TRBV20-1
DNA: TGCAGTGCCCAGCGATCCGGCAATGAGCAGTTCTTC
CDR3: CSAQRSGNEQFF

D: .
size: .
J: TRBJ1-6
V: TRBV30
DNA: TGTGCCTGGTCCCGAGGGACGAGAAATTCACCCCTCCACTTT
CDR3: CAWSRGTRNSPLHF

D: TRBD2
size: .
J: TRBJ2-1
V: TRBV5-6
DNA: TGTGCCAGCAGCTTCAGGACTAGCGGGAGGGCCAATGAGCAGTTCTTC
CDR3: CASSFRTSGRANEQFF

D: TRBD1
size: .
J: TRBJ2-2
V: TRBV7-8
DNA: TGTGCCAGCAGGGGACAGGGAGACACCGGGGAGCTGTTTTTT
CDR3: CASRGQGDTGELFF

D: .
size: .
J: TRBJ1-1
V: TRBV29-1
DNA: TGCAGCGTTGAAGATGGTTGGGGAATGAACACTGAAGCTTTCTTT
CDR3: CSVEDGWGMNTEAFF

D: .
size: .
J: TRBJ2-2
V: TRBV7-9
DNA: TGTGCCAGCAGCTCCCAGGGTTACCGGGGAACCGGGGAGCTGTTTTTT
CDR3: CASSSQGYRGTGELFF

D: TRBD2
size: .
J: TRBJ2-7
V: TRBV6-5
DNA: TGTGCCAGCAGTTCGCGGACAGGGACTAGCGGGAGGGGTGAGCAGTACTTC
CDR3: CASSSRTGTSGRGEQYF

D: .
size: .
J: TRBJ1-1
V: TRBV6-5
DNA: TGTGCCAGCAGTTACGCCCCGGGGGAGAACACTGAAGCTTTCTTT
CDR3: CASSYAPGENTEAFF

D: .
size: few
J: TRBJ1-1
V: TRBV19
DNA: TGTGCCAGTAGTGCCTTCGGCAGTAGCTCGGCCACTGAAGCTTTCTTT
CDR3: CASSAFGSSSATEAFF

D: .
size: few
J: TRBJ1-1
V: TRBV28
DNA: TGTGCCAGCAGCCCGAGAAGCGAAGCTTTCTTT
CDR3: CASSPRSEAFF

D: .
size: .
J: TRBJ1-1
V: TRBV9
DNA: TGTGCCAGCAGCGTGTCAGTGGATAACACTGAAGCTTTCTTT
CDR3: CASSVSVDNTEAFF

D: TRBD2
size: few
J: TRBJ2-1
V: TRBV27
DNA: TGTGCCAGCAGTCCACATCTCACTAGCGGGAGGAACTCCTACAATGAGCAGTTCTTC
CDR3: CASSPHLTSGRNSYNEQFF

D: .
size: once
J: TRBJ2-7
V: TRBV6-5
DNA: TGTGCCAGCAGCTACACCCTAAACACCTACGAGCAGTACTTC
CDR3: CASSYTLNTYEQYF

D: .
size: .
J: TRBJ1-1
V: TRBV5-4
DNA: TGTGCCAGCAGCTTGTTCGCGGGGGTCACTGAAGCTTTCTTT
CDR3: CASSLFAGVTEAFF

D: .
size: .
J: TRBJ2-6
V: TRBV27
DNA: TGTGCCAGCAGTCTCCGGCACTCTGGGGCCAACGTCCTGACTTTC
CDR3: CASSLRHSGANVLTF

D: .
size: .
J: TRBJ1-1
V: TRBV29-1
DNA: TGCAGCGTTGGTGAGACATACACTGAAGCTTTCTTT
CDR3: CSVGETYTEAFF